Sequencing of this TCR beta chain was carried out in a study of shared T cell receptors in the human thymus. Assay: immunoSEQ multiplex PCR; the TCRdb copy retains only in-frame clones and omits some. The table includes hundreds of thousands of clones, 80% to 90% detected once. The CDR3 spans 15 residues. V lost 2 bases to trimming and J lost 6 bases, with 17 bases between them. CDR1 SGHVS and CDR2 FNYEAQ come from the germline V gene. This sample also appeared in a second study, on human thymus T cells. Turning to that study: Donors were healthy Finnish infants having corrective surgery for congenital heart defects. Highly overlapping thymic repertoires in unrelated individuals were reported by related research.

This clonotype was obtained from a girl under two years old with a congenital heart defect. Input material: thymocytes. V usage is TRBV7-6 and J usage is TRBJ2-7; D may be TRBD1 (5 bases). This CDR3 reads CASSLYSGFESEQYF. In DNA form, the CDR3 reads TGTGCCAGCAGCTTATATTCAGGGTTCGAGTCCGAGCAGTACTTC.